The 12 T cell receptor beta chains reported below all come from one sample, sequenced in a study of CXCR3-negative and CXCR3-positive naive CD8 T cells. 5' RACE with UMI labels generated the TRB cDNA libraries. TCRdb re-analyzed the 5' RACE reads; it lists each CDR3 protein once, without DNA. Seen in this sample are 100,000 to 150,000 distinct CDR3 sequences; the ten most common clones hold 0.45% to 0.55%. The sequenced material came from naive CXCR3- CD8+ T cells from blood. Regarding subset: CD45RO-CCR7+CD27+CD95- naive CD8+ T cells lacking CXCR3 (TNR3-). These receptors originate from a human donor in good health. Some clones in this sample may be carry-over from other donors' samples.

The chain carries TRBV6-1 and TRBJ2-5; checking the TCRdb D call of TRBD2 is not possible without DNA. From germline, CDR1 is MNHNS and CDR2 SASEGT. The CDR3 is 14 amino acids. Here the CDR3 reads CASSERAGQETQYF.

The CDR3 reads CANSLGLAGGLTGELFF. The rearrangement links TRBV5-6 to TRBJ2-2; TCRdb picks TRBD2, but there is no DNA to check that call. There are 17 residues in the CDR3. Germline V gene lookup returns CDR1 SGHDT and CDR2 YYEEEE.

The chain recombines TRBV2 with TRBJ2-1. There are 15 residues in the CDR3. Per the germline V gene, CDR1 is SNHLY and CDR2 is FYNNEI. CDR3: CASSVEVLGNNEQFF.

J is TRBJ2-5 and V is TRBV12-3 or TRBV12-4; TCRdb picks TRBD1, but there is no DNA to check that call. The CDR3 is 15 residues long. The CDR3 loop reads CASSFQVGVEETQYF.

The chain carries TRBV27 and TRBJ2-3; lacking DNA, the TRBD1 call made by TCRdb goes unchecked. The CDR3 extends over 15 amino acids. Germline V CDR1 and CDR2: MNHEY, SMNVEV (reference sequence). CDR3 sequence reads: CASSRTVDHTDTQYF.

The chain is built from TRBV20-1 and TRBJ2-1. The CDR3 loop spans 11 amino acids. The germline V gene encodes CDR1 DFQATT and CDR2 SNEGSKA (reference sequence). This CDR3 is CSAETYNEQFF.

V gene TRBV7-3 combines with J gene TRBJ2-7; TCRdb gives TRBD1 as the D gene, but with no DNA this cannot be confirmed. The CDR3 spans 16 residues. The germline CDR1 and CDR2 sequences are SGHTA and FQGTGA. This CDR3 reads CASSPQRQGMRYEQYF.

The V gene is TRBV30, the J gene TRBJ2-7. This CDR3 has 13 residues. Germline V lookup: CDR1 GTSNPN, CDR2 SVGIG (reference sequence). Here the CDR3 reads CAWSIGVRNEQYF.

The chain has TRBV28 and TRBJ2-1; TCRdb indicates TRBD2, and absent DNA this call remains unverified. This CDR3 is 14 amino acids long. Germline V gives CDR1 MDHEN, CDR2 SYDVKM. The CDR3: CASSQRGMRNEQFF. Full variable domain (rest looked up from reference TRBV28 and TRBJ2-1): DVKVTQSSRYLVKRTGEKVFLECVQDMDHENMFWYRQDPGLGLRLIYFSYDVKMKEKGDIPEGYSVSREKKERFSLILESASTNQTSMYLCASSQRGMRNEQFFGPGTRLTVL.

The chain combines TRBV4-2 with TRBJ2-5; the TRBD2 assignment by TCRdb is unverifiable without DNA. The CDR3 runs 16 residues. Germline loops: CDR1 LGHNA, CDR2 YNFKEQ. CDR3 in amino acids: CASSQDLAGGAETQYF.

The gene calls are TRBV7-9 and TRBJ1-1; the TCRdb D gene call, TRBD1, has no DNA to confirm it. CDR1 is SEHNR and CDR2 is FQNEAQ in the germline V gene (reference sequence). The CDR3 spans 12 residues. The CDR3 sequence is CASSLLGVEAFF.

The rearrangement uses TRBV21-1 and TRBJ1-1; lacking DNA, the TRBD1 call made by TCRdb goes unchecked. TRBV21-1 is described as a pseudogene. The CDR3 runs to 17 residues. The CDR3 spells CASSSGQGMFGGTEAFF.